The 14 T cell receptor beta chains given below trace back to one sample, sequenced in a study of beta chain features in type 1 diabetes. The investigators reverse transcribed all of the isolated RNA, so they sequenced expressed TCRB transcripts. Sequencing used immunoSEQ multiplex PCR; TCRdb keeps in-frame clones, though not all of them. The sample records a few hundred thousand clones, 13% being singletons. No antigen is known for these receptors. Overall study findings and caveats: Shorter TCRB CDR3s, moderately but significantly so, were found in Type 1 diabetes patients in all four CD4+ subsets.

Sequenced sample: naive CD4+ T cells from blood. The receptors derive from a woman under 30 with type 1 diabetes.

The gene calls are TRBV11-3 and TRBJ2-5; tentatively, D is TRBD2 (5 bases). The CDR3 covers 14 residues. CDR1 is SGHNT and CDR2 is YENEEA in the germline V gene. The V end was cut by 1 base, the J end by 0 bases, with 6 bases between. CDR3 protein: CASSLGGYQETQYF. The CDR3 DNA follows: TGTGCCAGCAGCTTAGGAGGGTACCAAGAGACCCAGTACTTC. The full variable domain, with the rest looked up from reference TRBV11-3 and TRBJ2-5, is EAGVVQSPRYKIIEKKQPVAFWCNPISGHNTLYWYLQNLGQGPELLIRYENEEAVDDSQLPKDRFSAERLKGVDSTLKIQPAELGDSAVYLCASSLGGYQETQYFGPGTRLLVL.

The V call is TRBV11-2, the J call TRBJ2-6; 8 positions agree with TRBD1. Germline CDR1 is SGHAT and CDR2 is FQNNGV. Trimming cost V 4 bases and J 16 bases; bases outside gene matches: 15. The CDR3 extends over 15 amino acids. The CDR3 spells CASSSWGRTGTDLTF. CDR3 nucleotide sequence: TGTGCCAGCAGCTCCTGGGGCCGGACAGGGACCGATCTGACTTTC.

This clone was detected a few times. This chain uses TRBV7-3 with TRBJ2-5; possible D gene TRBD2, 6 bases. Trimming removed 2 bases at V and 4 bases at J, with 17 bases between. The CDR3 extends over 16 amino acids. The germline V gene has CDR1 SGHTA and CDR2 FQGTGA. The CDR3 loop is CASSLSRGTGLETQYF. Here the CDR3 DNA reads TGTGCCAGCAGCTTATCGCGGGGAACTGGATTAGAGACCCAGTACTTC.

This clone was detected a few times. This chain connects TRBV18 to TRBJ1-1; D not certain. There are 15 residues in the CDR3. Looked up from germline, CDR1 is KGHSH and CDR2 is LQKENI. Trimming took off 0 bases at V and 0 bases at J, with 8 bases between the two ends. The CDR3 spells CASSPPNSMNTEAFF. The CDR3 DNA sequence: TGTGCCAGCTCACCACCAAACAGTATGAACACTGAAGCTTTCTTT.

This clone has only a few counts. The chain recombines TRBV2 with TRBJ2-1; TRBD1 agrees at 10 bases. The CDR3 is 13 residues long. Germline V gives CDR1 SNHLY, CDR2 FYNNEI. Losses at the gene ends were 10 bases for V and 9 bases for J; bases not matched to a gene: 9. The CDR3 DNA reads TGTGCCATTGCCGGGACAGGGGCTAGTGAGCAGTTCTTC. This gives the protein CAIAGTGASEQFF.

The rearrangement links TRBV7-2 to TRBJ2-1; the D is unclear. Germline V CDR1 and CDR2: SGHTA, FQGNSA. V was clipped by 3 bases and J by 0 bases, with 9 bases between them. CDR3 length equals 15 residues. CDR3 DNA sequence: TGTGCCAGCAGCTTTCCCTCCCCCTCCTACAATGAGCAGTTCTTC. Protein: CASSFPSPSYNEQFF.

This clone was detected only once. This chain joins TRBV11-3 and TRBJ2-7; perhaps TRBD2 as D (5 bases). CDR1 and CDR2 (germline): SGHNT, YENEEA. Between the trimmed V and J ends, which lost 5 bases and 0 bases, there was a span of 14 bases. This CDR3 is built from 15 residues. CDR3 region: CASSVKTGSSYEQYF. The CDR3, as DNA: TGTGCCAGCAGCGTAAAGACGGGGAGCTCCTACGAGCAGTACTTC. Drawing the rest from reference TRBV11-3 and TRBJ2-7, the complete variable domain is EAGVVQSPRYKIIEKKQPVAFWCNPISGHNTLYWYLQNLGQGPELLIRYENEEAVDDSQLPKDRFSAERLKGVDSTLKIQPAELGDSAVYLCASSVKTGSSYEQYFGPGTRLTVT.

This clone was seen more than once but under ten times. A read error may produce the germline difference seen at one junction end. The rearrangement joins TRBV10-3 to TRBJ2-1; no clear D. This CDR3 contains 12 residues. Germline V CDR1 and CDR2: ENHRY, SYGVKD. The DNA for the CDR3 is TGTGCCATCAGTGAGTCCTCCAATGAGCAGTTCTTC. Amino acid sequence: CAISESSNEQFF.

This clone has more than one count but fewer than ten. The genes are TRBV18 and TRBJ1-5; TRBD1 is a possible D gene (5 bases). V lost 0 bases, J lost 3 bases, and 15 bases lay in between. The CDR3 consists of 17 residues. Germline loops: CDR1 KGHSH, CDR2 LQKENI. The CDR3 here is CASSPPGSSRVNQPQHF. Here the CDR3 DNA reads TGTGCCAGCTCACCACCGGGATCGAGCAGGGTCAATCAGCCCCAGCATTTT.

This chain links TRBV2 with TRBJ1-5, with D possibly TRBD1 on 6 matching bases. Deletions cut 6 bases from V and 7 bases from J, with 13 bases between. There are 13 residues in the CDR3. Per the germline V gene, CDR1 is SNHLY and CDR2 is FYNNEI. The CDR3 loop is CASRPGERQPQHF. CDR3 bases: TGTGCCAGCAGACCAGGGGAGCGACAGCCCCAGCATTTT.

The chain uses TRBV12-5 and TRBJ1-1; 7 nucleotides line up with TRBD1. In germline, CDR1 is LGHNT, CDR2 FRNRAP. CDR3 length: 13 residues. V was pared by 9 bases and J by 5 bases, with 9 bases of the junction left unmatched. The CDR3 reads CASHPQGRTEAFF. CDR3 DNA sequence: TGTGCTAGCCATCCACAGGGGAGGACTGAAGCTTTCTTT.

The CDR3 DNA is TGTGCCAGCAGCCAGGGGCCTAACTATGGCTACACCTTC. As protein: CASSQGPNYGYTF. This chain connects TRBV16 to TRBJ1-2, with D possibly TRBD1 on 5 matching bases. With 3 bases removed from V and 0 bases from J, the gap between germline ends came to 5 bases. CDR3 size: 13 residues. CDR1 and CDR2 from the germline V gene are KGHSY and FQNENV.

This clone was detected only a few times. The genes are TRBV2 and TRBJ1-2; 7 bases line up with TRBD1. Germline CDR1 SNHLY, CDR2 FYNNEI. V lost 11 bases to trimming and J lost 2 bases; unmatched junction nucleotides: 17. The CDR3 sequence is 16 residues long. The CDR3 is CAGNGQDGTRNYGYTF. The CDR3 nucleotides are TGTGCCGGCAATGGACAGGACGGAACAAGGAACTATGGCTACACCTTC.

This clone appeared a few times. CDR3 residues: CASSVGGSWGSGELFF. The DNA of the CDR3 is TGTGCCAGCAGCGTAGGGGGAAGTTGGGGCTCCGGGGAGCTGTTTTTT. V usage is TRBV9 and J usage is TRBJ2-2, with D possibly TRBD1 on 5 matching bases. This CDR3 has 16 amino acids. Germline V gives CDR1 SGDLS, CDR2 YYNGEE. V lost 0 bases and J 6 bases, leaving 15 bases between the germline ends.